Below, 4 T cell receptor beta chains from the same sample are listed, as sequenced in a study of CD8 T cells in Susac syndrome. Random hexamers primed reverse transcription of about 0.5 to 1 ug RNA. Each CDR3 protein gets one entry after TCRdb re-called the immunoSEQ multiplex PCR reads with MiXCR. The profile shows roughly 60,000 distinct CDR3 sequences, 85% to 95% of them singletons. Sequenced input: CD8+ T cells from PBMCs. The receptors were gathered from a human donor in good health.

The V and J genes are TRBV3-1 and TRBJ2-7; D is unclear. V lost 0 bases and J 2 bases, leaving 14 bases between the germline ends. From germline, CDR1 is LGHDT and CDR2 YNNKEL (reference sequence). This CDR3 has 16 residues. This chain's CDR3 is CASSQDLAAFTYEQYF. The CDR3 bases are TGTGCCAGCAGCCAAGATTTGGCAGCGTTTACCTACGAGCAGTACTTC.

The V gene is TRBV7-9, the J gene TRBJ1-2; D unclear. There are 16 residues in the CDR3. Germline V gene lookup returns CDR1 SEHNR and CDR2 FQNEAQ (reference sequence). Trimming left V 1 base short and J 4 bases short, with 16 bases between. CDR3 amino acids: CASSLGSSPSLYGYTF. CDR3 nucleotide sequence: TGTGCCAGCAGCTTAGGTTCGTCTCCCTCCCTCTATGGCTACACCTTC.

The chain employs TRBV4-2 and TRBJ1-2, with a possible D match to TRBD1 (5 bases). This CDR3 is 16 amino acids long. V was cut by 6 bases and J by 8 bases, with 25 bases left in between. Per germline, CDR1 LGHNA and CDR2 YNFKEQ. In nucleotides, the CDR3 is TGTGCCAGCAGGCTTCACCCGGGGCGGGGATTCGAAGGCTACACCTTC. This sequence encodes CASRLHPGRGFEGYTF.

This chain links TRBV7-6 with TRBJ2-7, with D possibly TRBD2 on 6 matching bases. The V gene's germline CDR1 is SGHVS and CDR2 FNYEAQ. The CDR3 is 17 amino acids. The V end lost 5 bases, the J end lost 4 bases, and 24 bases lay between the germline ends. The CDR3 is CASSPRGGDGGSYEQYF. The CDR3 DNA reads TGTGCCAGCAGCCCTAGGGGCGGCGATGGGGGGTCTTACGAGCAGTACTTC.